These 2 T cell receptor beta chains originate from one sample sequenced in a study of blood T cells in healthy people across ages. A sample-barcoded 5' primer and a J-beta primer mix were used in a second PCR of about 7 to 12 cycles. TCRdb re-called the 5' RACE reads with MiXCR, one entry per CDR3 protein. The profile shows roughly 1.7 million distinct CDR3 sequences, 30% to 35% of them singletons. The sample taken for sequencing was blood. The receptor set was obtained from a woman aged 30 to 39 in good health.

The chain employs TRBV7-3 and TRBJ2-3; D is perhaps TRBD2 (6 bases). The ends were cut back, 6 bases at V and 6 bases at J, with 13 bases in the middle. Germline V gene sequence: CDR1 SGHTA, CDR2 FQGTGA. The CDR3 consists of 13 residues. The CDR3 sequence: CASRPTRWDTQYF. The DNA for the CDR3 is TGTGCCAGCAGGCCGACTAGGTGGGATACGCAGTATTTT.

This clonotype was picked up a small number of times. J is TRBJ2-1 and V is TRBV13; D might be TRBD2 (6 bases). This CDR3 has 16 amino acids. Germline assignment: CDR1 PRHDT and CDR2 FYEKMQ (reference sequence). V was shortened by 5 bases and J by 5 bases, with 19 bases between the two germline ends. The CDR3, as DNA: TGTGCCAGCAGCATTCGGCCCCGTGGGAGGCACAATGAGCAGTTCTTC. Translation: CASSIRPRGRHNEQFF.